Reported below is one TCR beta chain. Its specific antigen is unknown. Base qualities are missing; no much larger clone stands one base away. The sample originates from a study of blood T cell repertoires in COVID-19 (dated by TCRdb to 2018 to 2020). Turning to the overall study: Collaborator samples came from the United States, Italy and Spain and covered acute and convalescent phases of COVID-19. The repertoires were released in a freely available public database intended as a resource for research on the immune response to SARS-CoV-2. Where available, HLA class I and class II types were obtained from metadata supplied by the sample provider rather than from assay-based typing. Subjects who had been exposed to COVID-19, were actively infected with it, or had recovered from it provided the deeply sampled blood TCRbeta repertoires that made up the dataset. The sample metadata nearly always contained a de-identified subject ID, COVID-19 status, age in years and sex. The material from the prospective study consisted of cDNA or gDNA derived from T cells, B-cell-depleted T cells, or PBMCs. The samples were drawn from two sources: the first 160 participants of the ongoing ImmuneRACE study, and fewer than 1,500 subjects contributed by 6 global collaborators. General conclusions and limits of the study: The amount of clinical and demographic metadata varied by source and participant and was provided uncurated.

The immunoSEQ Assay, a bias-controlled multiplex PCR, was used to amplify TCRbeta CDR3 regions from genomic DNA. The published analysis was carried out like this. Nucleated cell counts per sample were estimated from amplification of reference gene primers within the assay. Sequence reads were collapsed and filtered to measure the absolute abundance of every unique TCRbeta CDR3 rearrangement. For each sample, productive Simpson clonality was calculated by taking the square root of Simpson's diversity index across productive rearrangements. In TCRdb, the immuneACCESS table is reduced to in-frame sequences with V and J assigned. These tables do not hold every clone; where another copy was compared, an unresolved V gene accounts for under half, and the others remain unexplained. V, J and clone size are those of that table, while D and trimming were read from the DNA. The sample includes a few hundred thousand clones, with roughly 89% observed a single time. The top ten clones comprise approximately 2% of the sample.

At one collaborating source in Seattle, patients were enrolled during active infection and were followed longitudinally through the course of disease. The collaborating institutions used their own protocols to collect whole blood in K2EDTA tubes. For TCRbeta analysis, collaborators shipped samples as frozen whole blood, isolated PBMCs, or DNA extracted from either of those sample types. V gives up 1 base and J gives up 5 bases, and the segment between their germline ends measures 11 bases. The CDR3 numbers 14 residues from cysteine through phenylalanine. Of all the DNA, just the CDR3 is kept, 42 bases in frame from base 1. The germline V gene yields MNHEY for CDR1 and SVGAGI for CDR2.

The rearranged segments are TRBV6-5 and TRBJ1-1; no D segment can be confidently identified. This clonotype was obtained from a woman in her twenties or thirties with COVID-19, enrolled during active disease. Sample: peripheral blood. The nucleotide sequence is TGTGCCAGCAGTTACTTGGGGAGTGGGACTGAAGCTTTCTTT. Protein translation: CASSYLGSGTEAFF.